This T cell receptor (beta chain) was documented in a study of Tregs in tolerant kidney transplant recipients. Study findings and constraints: Biological reproducibility was not directly addressed in this study. In tolerant patients, donor-specific Tregs outgrew total Tregs, suggesting antigen-driven expansion.

Profiled with immunoSEQ multiplex PCR; TCRdb holds only in-frame clones, not every one. The sample carries tens of thousands of clones, 75% to 95% recorded once. Recipients received nonmyeloablative bone marrow transplants from related graft donors, with transient mixed chimerism. Concerning this clone itself: Its specificity is unknown.

The length of the CDR3 is 13 residues. Germline V CDR1 and CDR2: MDHEN, SYDVKM. The ends were cut back, 2 bases at V and 3 bases at J, with 5 bases in the middle. This clonotype was obtained from a human patient who received a combined kidney and bone marrow transplant. A subset of T cells may come from the graft donor. Specimen: CD4+ T cells from blood (PBMCs), collected 24 months after the transplant. V and J are TRBV28 and TRBJ2-1, with D hard to call. In nucleotides, the CDR3 is TGTGCCAGCAGTTTAAGAGGCTACAATGAGCAGTTCTTC. The encoded protein is CASSLRGYNEQFF.